This T cell receptor (beta chain) emerged from a study of cytomegalovirus exposure and HLA in healthy donors. Whole-study context: The 95 to 150 validation repertoires used a platform that matched the one used for the approximately 670 first-cohort repertoires, as a later analysis reported. Findings and caveats of the study: A list of more than 150 TCR beta chains associated with cytomegalovirus was given. The tendency of first-cohort TCR clusters to co-occur in the 120 or so validation repertoires was the finding of a later analysis.

In the case of this clone: Its antigen is still unknown.

Libraries were prepared by immunoSEQ multiplex PCR; TCRdb keeps only in-frame clonotypes and omits some of them. The sample consists of about 220,000 clones, 80% to 95% of them appearing once. Germline CDR1 and CDR2: MNHNS and SASEGT. V was pared by 10 bases and J by 4 bases, with 14 bases of the junction left unmatched. The CDR3 contains 15 residues. Material for sequencing was PBMCs. The chain joins TRBV6-1 to TRBJ1-2; 8 bases fit TRBD1. The TCR sequence derives from a woman aged 18-29 years in good health and CMV-seronegative. The CDR3 region has the DNA TGTGCCACCCAGCCCGACAGGGGAGTACCCTATGGCTACACCTTC. Protein: CATQPDRGVPYGYTF.